The 21 T cell receptor beta chains below were found in one sample sequenced in a study of vaccination effects on CD4 cells after COVID-19. TCRdb keeps only in-frame clones here, not all; method: immunoSEQ multiplex PCR. The repertoire has around 35,000 clones, 60% to 80% of them found once; the top ten carry 14% to 15%. Within the ViraFEST assay, antigen-specific CD4+ T cells underwent expansion with viral peptide pools prior to sequencing. The culture ran for 10 days, and then CD4+ T cells were isolated. Previously uninfected by SARS-CoV-2, the vaccine recipients also showed negative nucleocapsid antibodies. These TCRs are of unknown antigen specificity. The sample was CD4+ T cells from PBMCs cultured with HCoV-OC43 spike peptides, taken before COVID-19 vaccination. Subset here: HCoV-OC43 spike overlapping peptide pool stimulation. The receptors here all came from a human donor who received a COVID-19 vaccine.

This sequence joins TRBV2 and TRBJ2-1; D unresolved. V was pared by 8 bases and J by 4 bases, with 18 bases between. The germline CDR1 and CDR2 sequences are SNHLY and FYNNEI. The CDR3 runs to 15 residues. The CDR3 DNA follows: TGTGCCAGCGAGAGTGGGCTTCGGGCGTACAATGAGCAGTTCTTC. Protein sequence: CASESGLRAYNEQFF.

The V gene is TRBV5-4, the J gene TRBJ2-5, with 7 bases lining up with TRBD2. Germline V gene data show CDR1 as SGHNT and CDR2 as YYREEE (reference sequence). The CDR3 has 14 amino acids. J gave up 2 bases and V 3 bases, and 4 bases lay outside the gene matches. The CDR3 sequence: CASSSLAAQETQYF. In DNA, the CDR3 is TGTGCCAGCAGCTCCCTAGCGGCTCAAGAGACCCAGTACTTC.

The chain links TRBV6-2 or TRBV6-3 to TRBJ2-7; D is possibly TRBD2 (6 bases). The germline CDR1 and CDR2 sequences are MNHEY and SVGEGT. Trimming took 6 bases from V and 2 from J, leaving 14 bases between them. The CDR3 covers 14 residues. CDR3 sequence (DNA): TGTGCCAGCAGCCGTACTAGCACAGCCTACGAGCAGTACTTC. Residues: CASSRTSTAYEQYF.

This chain joins TRBV7-2 and TRBJ1-5; D is unresolved. The CDR3 contains 15 residues. V was clipped by 5 bases and J by 0 bases, with 11 bases between them. Germline CDR1 is SGHTA and CDR2 is FQGNSA. CDR3 residues: CASSTNTFSNQPQHF. CDR3 DNA: TGTGCCAGCAGCACCAACACTTTTAGCAATCAGCCCCAGCATTTT.

V is TRBV5-1 and J is TRBJ1-1; 8 nucleotides align to TRBD1. With 0 bases clipped from V and 5 bases from J, the junction kept 6 bases outside the gene matches. This CDR3 has 15 residues. CDR1 SGHRS and CDR2 YFSETQ come from the germline V gene. The CDR3, as DNA: TGCGCCAGCAGCTTGGTCGAACAGGGGGGGACTGAAGCTTTCTTT. It translates to CASSLVEQGGTEAFF.

This clone was seen a handful of times. The chain is built from TRBV7-9 and TRBJ1-2; weak D call: TRBD1 (6 bases). This CDR3 is 16 amino acids long. The germline V and J ends were trimmed by 5 bases and 2 bases, with 18 bases remaining between them. Germline loops: CDR1 SEHNR, CDR2 FQNEAQ (reference sequence). CDR3 residues: CASSPISGQLNYGYTF. The CDR3 DNA sequence: TGTGCCAGCAGCCCAATAAGCGGACAGCTCAACTATGGCTACACCTTC.

The table lists this clone with many counts. V is TRBV2 and J is TRBJ2-7, with 8 nucleotides matching TRBD2. The CDR3 has 17 amino acids. J was trimmed by 2 bases and V by 3 bases; bases with no gene match: 12. The germline V gene encodes CDR1 SNHLY and CDR2 FYNNEI. CDR3 in amino acids: CASSDTGTSGLTYEQYF. CDR3 in DNA: TGTGCCAGCAGTGATACGGGCACTAGCGGTCTGACCTACGAGCAGTACTTC.

CDR3 protein: CASKGQPNTGELFF. The CDR3 nucleotides read TGTGCCAGCAAGGGACAGCCTAATACCGGGGAGCTGTTTTTT. This chain links TRBV27 with TRBJ2-2; TRBD1 matches at 7 bases. CDR1 MNHEY and CDR2 SMNVEV come from the germline V gene (reference sequence). V gave up 7 bases and J gave up 5 bases; unmatched junction bases: 7. CDR3 length equals 14 residues.

This clone was counted between two and nine times. The chain joins TRBV20-1 to TRBJ2-5; TRBD2 agrees at 7 bases. The CDR3 has 13 amino acids. The V segment lost 3 bases and the J segment 3 bases; nucleotides outside the gene matches: 4. Per germline, CDR1 DFQATT and CDR2 SNEGSKA (reference sequence). The CDR3 loop is CSASWGREETQYF. CDR3 nucleotide sequence: TGCAGTGCTAGTTGGGGGAGGGAAGAGACCCAGTACTTC.

The rearrangement joins TRBV2 to TRBJ2-7, with D hard to call. This CDR3 contains 13 residues. V was pared by 2 bases and J by 5 bases, with 10 bases between. Germline CDR1 and CDR2: SNHLY and FYNNEI. The CDR3: CASSETRHDEQYF. The CDR3 DNA reads as TGTGCCAGCAGTGAAACCCGACACGACGAGCAGTACTTC.

The gene calls are TRBV6-5 and TRBJ2-1; D gene unclear. The ends were cut back, 6 bases at V and 6 bases at J, with 9 bases in the middle. This CDR3 has 12 residues. Germline V lookup: CDR1 MNHEY, CDR2 SVGAGI. The CDR3 is CASRADINEQFF. DNA for the CDR3: TGTGCCAGCAGGGCTGACATCAATGAGCAGTTCTTC.

This chain connects TRBV29-1 to TRBJ2-2; D possibly uses TRBD1 or TRBD2 (6 bases each). Trimming took off 0 bases at V and 5 bases at J, with 10 bases between the two ends. The CDR3 spans 14 residues. The germline gives CDR1 SQVTM, CDR2 ANQGSEA. The CDR3 DNA is TGCAGCGTTGAAGATGAGGGGGGAACCGGGGAGCTGTTTTTT. Its translation is CSVEDEGGTGELFF.

This rearrangement joins TRBV5-1 to TRBJ1-1; 10 bases map to TRBD1. CDR1 and CDR2 (germline): SGHRS, YFSETQ. The CDR3 loop spans 15 amino acids. After removal of 1 base from V and 5 bases from J, the junction contained 5 bases not matched to a gene. CDR3 DNA: TGCGCCAGCAGCTTGCCAGGGGACAGGGGAACTGAAGCTTTCTTT. Its protein product is CASSLPGDRGTEAFF. Filled out from reference TRBV5-1 and TRBJ1-1, the complete variable domain reads KAGVTQTPRYLIKTRGQQVTLSCSPISGHRSVSWYQQTPGQGLQFLFEYFSETQRNKGNFPGRFSGRQFSNSRSEMNVSTLELGDSALYLCASSLPGDRGTEAFFGQGTRLTVV.

V is TRBV11-3 and J is TRBJ2-5; D gene unclear. This CDR3 comprises 14 residues. V lost 1 base, J lost 2 bases, and 8 bases lay in between. The germline V gene encodes CDR1 SGHNT and CDR2 YENEEA. The CDR3 spells CASSLVPRQETQYF. In nucleotides, the CDR3 is TGTGCCAGCAGCTTAGTGCCTAGGCAAGAGACCCAGTACTTC. The full variable domain, completed using reference TRBV11-3 and TRBJ2-5, is EAGVVQSPRYKIIEKKQPVAFWCNPISGHNTLYWYLQNLGQGPELLIRYENEEAVDDSQLPKDRFSAERLKGVDSTLKIQPAELGDSAVYLCASSLVPRQETQYFGPGTRLLVL.

The chain carries TRBV6-1 and TRBJ2-2, with TRBD2 identical over 12 bases. Losses at the gene ends were 4 bases for V and 0 bases for J; bases not matched to a gene: 0. The CDR3 has 16 residues. Germline CDR1 and CDR2: MNHNS and SASEGT. The CDR3 nucleotides are TGTGCCAGCAGTGGACTAGCGGGAGCGAACACCGGGGAGCTGTTTTTT. Translated, it gives CASSGLAGANTGELFF.

The chain is built from TRBV5-1 and TRBJ2-5; TRBD2 aligns across 10 bases. V lost 1 base to trimming and J lost 5 bases; unmatched junction nucleotides: 8. This CDR3 is built from 16 residues. The germline gives CDR1 SGHRS, CDR2 YFSETQ. Written as DNA, the CDR3 is TGCGCCAGCAGCTTGTCCCCTAGCGGGGGTGGGGAGACCCAGTACTTC. Amino acid sequence: CASSLSPSGGGETQYF.

The chain combines TRBV5-8 with TRBJ1-2; D is ambiguous. This CDR3 has 13 residues. Germline assignment: CDR1 SGHTS and CDR2 YDEGEE. V lost 0 bases and J 8 bases, leaving 11 bases between the germline ends. CDR3 DNA sequence: TGTGCCAGCAGCTTGGATGGGGAAGGAGGCTACACCTTC. Its translation is CASSLDGEGGYTF.

The J gene is TRBJ1-2, the V gene TRBV20-1; D gene unclear. This CDR3 spans 10 amino acids. The germline gives CDR1 DFQATT, CDR2 SNEGSKA (reference sequence). V was cut by 6 bases and J by 1 base, with 3 bases left in between. The CDR3 DNA sequence: TGCAGTGCCCATAACTATGGCTACACCTTC. As protein: CSAHNYGYTF.

The chain links TRBV7-9 to TRBJ2-3; D possibly corresponds to TRBD2 (6 bases). There are 12 residues in the CDR3. The germline gives CDR1 SEHNR, CDR2 FQNEAQ (reference sequence). V was shortened by 8 bases and J by 6 bases, with 12 bases between the two germline ends. This chain's CDR3 is CASHSGGDTQYF. The DNA of the CDR3 is TGTGCCAGCCATTCCGGAGGGGATACGCAGTATTTT.

The chain links TRBV10-2 to TRBJ2-4, with 9 bases fitting TRBD1. Germline V gene sequence: CDR1 WSHSY, CDR2 SAAADI. V shed 4 bases and J 5 bases; nucleotides not matched to a gene: 6. This CDR3 region has 15 residues. The CDR3 reads CASSGGQGFQNIQYF. In DNA form, the CDR3 reads TGCGCCAGCAGTGGAGGACAGGGGTTCCAAAACATTCAGTACTTC.

J is TRBJ2-1 and V is TRBV10-3; tentatively, D is TRBD1 (5 bases). Germline assignment: CDR1 ENHRY and CDR2 SYGVKD. CDR3 size: 12 residues. V lost 6 bases, J lost 8 bases, and 11 bases lay in between. The DNA for the CDR3 is TGTGCCATCAGGAACGAAGGGGATGAGCAGTTCTTC. Translated: CAIRNEGDEQFF.